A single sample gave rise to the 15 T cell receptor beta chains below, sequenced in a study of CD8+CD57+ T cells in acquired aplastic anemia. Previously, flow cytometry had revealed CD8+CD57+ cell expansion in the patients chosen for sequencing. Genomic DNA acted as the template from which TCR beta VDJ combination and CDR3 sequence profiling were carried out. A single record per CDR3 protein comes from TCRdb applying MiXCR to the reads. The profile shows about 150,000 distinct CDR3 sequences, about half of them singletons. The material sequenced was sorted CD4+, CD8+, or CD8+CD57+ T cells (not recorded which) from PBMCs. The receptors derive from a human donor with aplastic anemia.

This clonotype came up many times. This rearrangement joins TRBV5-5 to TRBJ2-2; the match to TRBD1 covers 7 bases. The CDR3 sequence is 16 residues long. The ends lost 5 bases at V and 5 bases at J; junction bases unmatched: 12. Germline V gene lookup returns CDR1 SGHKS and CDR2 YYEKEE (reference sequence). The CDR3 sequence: CASSLPVGQATGELFF. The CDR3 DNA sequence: TGTGCCAGCAGTTTGCCTGTAGGACAGGCGACCGGGGAGCTGTTTTTT.

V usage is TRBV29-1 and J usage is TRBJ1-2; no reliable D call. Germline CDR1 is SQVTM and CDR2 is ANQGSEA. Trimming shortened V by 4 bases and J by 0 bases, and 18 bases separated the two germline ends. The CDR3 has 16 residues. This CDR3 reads CSVVAIFLCANYGYTF. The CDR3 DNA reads TGCAGCGTTGTGGCTATATTCTTATGTGCTAACTATGGCTACACCTTC.

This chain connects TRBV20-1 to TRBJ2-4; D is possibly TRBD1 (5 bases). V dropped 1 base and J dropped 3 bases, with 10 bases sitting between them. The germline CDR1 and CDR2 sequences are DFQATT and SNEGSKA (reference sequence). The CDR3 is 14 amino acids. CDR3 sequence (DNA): TGCAGTGCTAGAGGCCAGGGTGGCAAAAACATTCAGTACTTC. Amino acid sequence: CSARGQGGKNIQYF.

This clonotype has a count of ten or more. CDR3 coding DNA: TGTGCCAGCAGCAGGGACAGAACGAACACCGGGGAGCTGTTTTTT. Translated: CASSRDRTNTGELFF. The chain uses TRBV9 and TRBJ2-2; the match to TRBD1 covers 7 bases. Trimming removed 4 bases from V and 0 bases from J; junction bases left unmatched: 3. Germline assignment: CDR1 SGDLS and CDR2 YYNGEE. This CDR3 has 15 amino acids.

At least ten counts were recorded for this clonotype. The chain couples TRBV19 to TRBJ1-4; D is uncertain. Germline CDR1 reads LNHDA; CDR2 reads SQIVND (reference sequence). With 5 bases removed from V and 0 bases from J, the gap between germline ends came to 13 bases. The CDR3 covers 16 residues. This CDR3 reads CASSPSHWATNEKLFF. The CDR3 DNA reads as TGTGCCAGTAGTCCCTCCCACTGGGCAACTAATGAAAAACTGTTTTTT.

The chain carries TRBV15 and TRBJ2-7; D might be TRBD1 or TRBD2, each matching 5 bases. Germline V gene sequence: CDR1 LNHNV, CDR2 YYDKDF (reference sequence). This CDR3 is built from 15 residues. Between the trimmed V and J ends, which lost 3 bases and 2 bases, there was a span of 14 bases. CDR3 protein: CATSSASGTPYEQYF. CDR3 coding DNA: TGTGCCACCAGCAGCGCATCCGGGACCCCCTACGAGCAGTACTTC.

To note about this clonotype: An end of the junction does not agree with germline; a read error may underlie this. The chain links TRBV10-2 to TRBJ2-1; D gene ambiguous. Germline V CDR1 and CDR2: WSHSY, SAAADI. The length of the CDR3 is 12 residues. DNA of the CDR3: TGCGCCAGCAGGGACCCCTACAATAAGCAGTTCTTC. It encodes CASRDPYNKQFF.

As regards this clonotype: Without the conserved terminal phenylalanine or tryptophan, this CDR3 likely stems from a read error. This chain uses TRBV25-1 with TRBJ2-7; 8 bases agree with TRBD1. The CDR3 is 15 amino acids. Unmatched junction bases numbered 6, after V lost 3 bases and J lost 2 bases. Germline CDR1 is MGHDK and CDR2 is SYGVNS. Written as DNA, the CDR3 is TGTGCCAGCAGTGATGCGGGACAGGTGACCTACGAGCAGTACTCC. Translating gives CASSDAGQVTYEQYS.

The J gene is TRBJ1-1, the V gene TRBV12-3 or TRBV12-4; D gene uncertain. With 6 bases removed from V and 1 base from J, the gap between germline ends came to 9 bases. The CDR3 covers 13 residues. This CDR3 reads CASSYEQNTEAFF. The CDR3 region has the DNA TGTGCCAGCAGCTATGAACAGAACACTGAAGCTTTCTTT.

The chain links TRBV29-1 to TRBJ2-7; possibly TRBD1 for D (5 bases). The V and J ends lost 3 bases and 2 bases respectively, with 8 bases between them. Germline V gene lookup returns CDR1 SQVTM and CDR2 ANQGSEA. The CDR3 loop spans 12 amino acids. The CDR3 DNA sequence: TGCAGCGTTGAGACAGTGACCTACGAGCAGTACTTC. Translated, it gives CSVETVTYEQYF.

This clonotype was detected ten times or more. The CDR3 is CASSEVGGADYGYTF. The CDR3 DNA reads TGTGCCAGCAGTGAAGTTGGGGGCGCGGACTATGGCTACACCTTC. This sequence joins TRBV6-1 and TRBJ1-2; D is perhaps TRBD1 (6 bases). The CDR3 spans 15 residues. Germline CDR1 is MNHNS and CDR2 is SASEGT. V lost 1 base, J lost 3 bases, and 12 bases lay in between.

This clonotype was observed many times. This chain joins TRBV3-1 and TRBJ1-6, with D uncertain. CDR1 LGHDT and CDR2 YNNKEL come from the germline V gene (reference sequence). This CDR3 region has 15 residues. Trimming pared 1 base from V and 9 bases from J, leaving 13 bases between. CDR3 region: CASSQVHGGRSPLHF. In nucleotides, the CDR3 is TGTGCCAGCAGCCAAGTACACGGAGGACGTTCACCCCTCCACTTT.

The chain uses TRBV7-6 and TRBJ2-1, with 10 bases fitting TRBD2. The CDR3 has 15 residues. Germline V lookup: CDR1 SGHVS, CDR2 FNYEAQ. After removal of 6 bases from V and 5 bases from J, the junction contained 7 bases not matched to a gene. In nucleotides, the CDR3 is TGTGCCAGCAGTCCACTAGCGGGACCTAACAATGAGCAGTTCTTC. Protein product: CASSPLAGPNNEQFF.

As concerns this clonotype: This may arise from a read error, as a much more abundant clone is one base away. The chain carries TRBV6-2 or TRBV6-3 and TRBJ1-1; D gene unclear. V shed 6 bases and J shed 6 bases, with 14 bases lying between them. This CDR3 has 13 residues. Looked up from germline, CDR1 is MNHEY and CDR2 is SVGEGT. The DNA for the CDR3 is TGTGCCAGCAGCCACGGGCAGTTCGCTGAAGCTTTCTTT. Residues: CASSHGQFAEAFF.

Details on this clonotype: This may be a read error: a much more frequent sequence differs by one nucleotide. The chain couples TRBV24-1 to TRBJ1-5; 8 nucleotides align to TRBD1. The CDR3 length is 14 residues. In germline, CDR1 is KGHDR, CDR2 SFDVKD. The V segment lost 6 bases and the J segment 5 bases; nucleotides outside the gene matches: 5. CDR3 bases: TGTGCCACCAGTCCCGGGACAGGATATCAGCCCCAGCATTTT. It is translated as CATSPGTGYQPQHF.